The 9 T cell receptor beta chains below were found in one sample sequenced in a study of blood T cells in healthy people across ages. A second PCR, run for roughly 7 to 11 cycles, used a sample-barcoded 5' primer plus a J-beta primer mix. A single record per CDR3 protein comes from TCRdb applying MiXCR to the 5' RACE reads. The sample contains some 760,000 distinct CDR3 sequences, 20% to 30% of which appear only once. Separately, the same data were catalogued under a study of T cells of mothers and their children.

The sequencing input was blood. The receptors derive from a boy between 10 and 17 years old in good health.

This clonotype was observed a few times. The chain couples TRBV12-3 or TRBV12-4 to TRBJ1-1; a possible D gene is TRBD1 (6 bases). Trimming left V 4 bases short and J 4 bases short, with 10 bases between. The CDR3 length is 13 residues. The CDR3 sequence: CASSSDRTTEAFF. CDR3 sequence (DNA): TGTGCCAGCAGTTCGGACAGAACCACTGAAGCTTTCTTT.

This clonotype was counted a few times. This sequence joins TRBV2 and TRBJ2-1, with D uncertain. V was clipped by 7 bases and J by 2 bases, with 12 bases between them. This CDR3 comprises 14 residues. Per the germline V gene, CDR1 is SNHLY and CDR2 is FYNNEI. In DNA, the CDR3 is TGTGCCAGCACGGTCACACCCACCTACAATGAGCAGTTCTTC. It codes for CASTVTPTYNEQFF. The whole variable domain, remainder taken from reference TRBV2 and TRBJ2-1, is EPEVTQTPSHQVTQMGQEVILRCVPISNHLYFYWYRQILGQKVEFLVSFYNNEISEKSEIFDDQFSVERPDGSNFTLKIRSTKLEDSAMYFCASTVTPTYNEQFFGPGTRLTVL.

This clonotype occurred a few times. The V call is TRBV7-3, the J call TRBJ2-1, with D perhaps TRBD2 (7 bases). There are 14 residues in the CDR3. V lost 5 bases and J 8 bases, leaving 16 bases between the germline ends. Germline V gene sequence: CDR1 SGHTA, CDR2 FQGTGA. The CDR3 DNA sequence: TGTGCCAGCAGCCCCAGTGGGGGGGCAGATGAGCAGTTCTTC. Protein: CASSPSGGADEQFF. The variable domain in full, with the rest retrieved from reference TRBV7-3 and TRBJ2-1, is GAGVSQTPSNKVTEKGKYVELRCDPISGHTALYWYRQSLGQGPEFLIYFQGTGAADDSGLPNDRFFAVRPEGSVSTLKIQRTERGDSAVYLCASSPSGGADEQFFGPGTRLTVL.

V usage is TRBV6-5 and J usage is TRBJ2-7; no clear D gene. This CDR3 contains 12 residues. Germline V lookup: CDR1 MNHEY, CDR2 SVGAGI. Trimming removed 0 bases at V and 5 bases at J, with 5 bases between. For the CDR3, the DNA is TGTGCCAGCAGTTACTCTCCAAACGAGCAGTACTTC. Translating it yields CASSYSPNEQYF.

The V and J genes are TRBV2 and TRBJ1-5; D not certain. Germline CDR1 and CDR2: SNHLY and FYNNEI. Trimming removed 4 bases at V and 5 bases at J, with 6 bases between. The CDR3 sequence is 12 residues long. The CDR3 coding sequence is TGTGCCAGCAGTGCGGAATATCAGCCCCAGCATTTT. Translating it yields CASSAEYQPQHF.

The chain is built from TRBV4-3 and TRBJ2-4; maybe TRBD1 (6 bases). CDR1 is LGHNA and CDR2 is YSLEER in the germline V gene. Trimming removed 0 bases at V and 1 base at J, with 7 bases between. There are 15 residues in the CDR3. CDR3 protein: CASSQDGQAKNIQYF. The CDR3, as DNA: TGCGCCAGCAGCCAAGACGGACAGGCCAAAAACATTCAGTACTTC.

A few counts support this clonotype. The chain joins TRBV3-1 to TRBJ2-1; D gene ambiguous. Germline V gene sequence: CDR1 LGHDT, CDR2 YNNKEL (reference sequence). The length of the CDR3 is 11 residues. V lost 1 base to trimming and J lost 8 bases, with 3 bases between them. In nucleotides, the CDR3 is TGTGCCAGCAGCCAAGTTTATGAGCAGTTCTTC. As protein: CASSQVYEQFF.

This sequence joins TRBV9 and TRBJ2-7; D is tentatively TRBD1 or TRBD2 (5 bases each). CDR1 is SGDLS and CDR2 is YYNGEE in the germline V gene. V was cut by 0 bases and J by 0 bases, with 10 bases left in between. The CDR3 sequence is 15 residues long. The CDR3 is CASSVGWDGSYEQYF. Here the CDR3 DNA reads TGTGCCAGCAGCGTAGGTTGGGACGGCTCCTACGAGCAGTACTTC.

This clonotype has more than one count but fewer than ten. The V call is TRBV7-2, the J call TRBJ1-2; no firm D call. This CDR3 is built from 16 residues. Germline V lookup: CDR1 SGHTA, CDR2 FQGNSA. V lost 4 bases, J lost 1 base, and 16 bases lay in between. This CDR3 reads CASSWFAVDGNYGYTF. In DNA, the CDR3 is TGTGCCAGCAGCTGGTTTGCGGTGGACGGTAACTATGGCTACACCTTC.